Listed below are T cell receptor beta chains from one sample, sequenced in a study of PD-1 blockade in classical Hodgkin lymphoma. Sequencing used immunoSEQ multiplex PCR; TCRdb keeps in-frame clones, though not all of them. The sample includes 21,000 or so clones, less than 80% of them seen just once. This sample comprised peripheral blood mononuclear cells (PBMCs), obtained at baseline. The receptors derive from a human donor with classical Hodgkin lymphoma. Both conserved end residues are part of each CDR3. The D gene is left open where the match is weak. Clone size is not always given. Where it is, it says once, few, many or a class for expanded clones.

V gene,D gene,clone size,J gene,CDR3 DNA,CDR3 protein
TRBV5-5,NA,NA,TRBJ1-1,TGTGCCAGCAGCTTGGCAGGGCCGAACACTGAAGCTTTCTTT,CASSLAGPNTEAFF
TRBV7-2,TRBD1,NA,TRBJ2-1,TGTGCCAGCCGGGACAGGGGGTACAATGAGCAGTTCTTC,CASRDRGYNEQFF
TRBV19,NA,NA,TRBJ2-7,TGTGCCAGTAGTATTAGTGCGGCCTCCTCCTACGAGCAGTACTTC,CASSISAASSYEQYF
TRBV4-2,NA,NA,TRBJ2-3,TGTGCCAGCAGCCAAGATTGGCGGGATACGCAGTATTTT,CASSQDWRDTQYF
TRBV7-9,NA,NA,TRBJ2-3,TGTGCCAGCAGCCTCCCCCGACGCACAGATACGCAGTATTTT,CASSLPRRTDTQYF
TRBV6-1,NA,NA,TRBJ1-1,TGTGCCAGCAGTGATTCCATGACCGGGGGGGTGAACACTGAAGCTTTCTTT,CASSDSMTGGVNTEAFF
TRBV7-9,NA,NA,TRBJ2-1,TGTGCCAGCAGCTTCCATGGCGGTACCGGTGAGCAGTTCTTC,CASSFHGGTGEQFF
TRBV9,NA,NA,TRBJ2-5,TGTGCCAGCAGCGTAGCGGGACATCTACAAGAGACCCAGTACTTC,CASSVAGHLQETQYF
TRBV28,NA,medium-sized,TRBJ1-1,TGTGCCAGCAGTCCACGAGGGGGGGGCGCTGAAGCTTTCTTT,CASSPRGGGAEAFF
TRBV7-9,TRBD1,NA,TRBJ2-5,TGCGCCAGCAGCCGGGTTACAGGGGGACAAGAGACCCAGTACTTC,CASSRVTGGQETQYF
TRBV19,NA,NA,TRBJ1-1,TGTGCCAGTAGTATAAGTGGGGAGGGGAACACTGAAGCTTTCTTT,CASSISGEGNTEAFF
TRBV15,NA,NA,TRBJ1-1,TGTGCCACCAGCAGGAGTGTCGGGCGGGGCCTGAACACTGAAGCTTTCTTT,CATSRSVGRGLNTEAFF
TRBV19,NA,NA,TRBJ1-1,TGTGCCAGTAGCGGAGTGGGACAACTGAACACTGAAGCTTTCTTT,CASSGVGQLNTEAFF
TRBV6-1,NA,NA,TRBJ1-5,TGTGCCAGCAGTGAACATGAAGGGCTACAGCCCCAGCATTTT,CASSEHEGLQPQHF
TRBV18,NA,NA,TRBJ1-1,TGTGCCAGCTCGCCGGGGGGTGAAGCTTTCTTT,CASSPGGEAFF
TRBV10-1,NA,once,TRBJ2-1,TGCGCCAGCAGTGAGTCCATTCAAGAGACTAGCTACAATGAGCAGTTCTTC,CASSESIQETSYNEQFF
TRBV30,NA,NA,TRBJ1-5,TGTGCCTGGAGTATCAGGCAAGATCAGCCCCAGCATTTT,CAWSIRQDQPQHF
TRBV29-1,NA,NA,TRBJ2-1,TGCAGCGGATGGGTTATTTGGACTGAATACAATGAGCAGTTCTTC,CSGWVIWTEYNEQFF
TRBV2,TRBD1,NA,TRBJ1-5,TGTGCCAGCAGTGCGGCAGGACAGGTAGATAGCAATCAGCCCCAGCATTTT,CASSAAGQVDSNQPQHF
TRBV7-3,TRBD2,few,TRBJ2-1,TGTGCCAGCAGCTCGGGGGGGAATGAGCAGTTCTTC,CASSSGGNEQFF
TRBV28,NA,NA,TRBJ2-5,TGTGCCAGCAGAAAGGGGGGTAAAGAGACCCAGTACTTC,CASRKGGKETQYF
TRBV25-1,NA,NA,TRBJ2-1,TGTGCCAGCAGTGAATCCCCCGATGAGCAGTTCTTC,CASSESPDEQFF
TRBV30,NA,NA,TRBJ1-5,TGTGCCTGGAGTGTAGCAGGGCTCGGACTGGGGAGCAATCAGCCCCAGCATTTT,CAWSVAGLGLGSNQPQHF
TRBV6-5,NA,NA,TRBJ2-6,TGTGCCAGCAGCCAGGGGGCCAACGTCCTGACTTTC,CASSQGANVLTF
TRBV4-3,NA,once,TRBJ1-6,TGCGCCAGCAGCCAAGATCACAGCAGTGGGGTTTCACCCCTCCACTTT,CASSQDHSSGVSPLHF
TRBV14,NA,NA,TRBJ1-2,TGTGCCAGCAGCCAAGGGGAGGTTTTTGGCTACACCTTC,CASSQGEVFGYTF
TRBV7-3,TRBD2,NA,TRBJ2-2,TGTGCCAGCAGCTACCCGAGCGGGAGGGCGGCCGGGGAGCTGTTTTTT,CASSYPSGRAAGELFF
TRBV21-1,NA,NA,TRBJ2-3,TGTGCCAGCCCCTTGGACGGTCCGCCCACAGATACGCAGTATTTT,CASPLDGPPTDTQYF
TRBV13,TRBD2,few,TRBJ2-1,TGTGCCAGCAGCTTAGGCGGACTAGCGGGAGCTGAGCAGTTCTTC,CASSLGGLAGAEQFF
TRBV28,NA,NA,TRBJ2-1,TGTGCCAGCAGTTTATCAGGACTAACCAATGAGCAGTTCTTC,CASSLSGLTNEQFF
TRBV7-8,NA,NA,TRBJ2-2,TGTGCCAGCAGCTTAGTTACGCGGGGACACGGGGAGCTGTTTTTT,CASSLVTRGHGELFF
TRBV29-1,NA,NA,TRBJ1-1,TGCAGCGCCCCCCCAAACTCGAGCCCGACTGAAGCTTTCTTT,CSAPPNSSPTEAFF
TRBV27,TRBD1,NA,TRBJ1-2,TGTGCCAGCAGTTTCGGGACAGACTATGGCTACACCTTC,CASSFGTDYGYTF
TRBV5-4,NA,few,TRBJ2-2,TGTGCCAGCAGCCCTGGACATTTCACCGGGGAGCTGTTTTTT,CASSPGHFTGELFF
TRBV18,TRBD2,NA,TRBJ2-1,TGTGCCAGCTCACCACCCCTAGCGGGGGGCCCCAGGGATGAGCAGTTCTTC,CASSPPLAGGPRDEQFF
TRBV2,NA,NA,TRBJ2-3,TGTGCCAGCAGTGCTGGACCACGGACCCCAGCAGATACGCAGTATTTT,CASSAGPRTPADTQYF
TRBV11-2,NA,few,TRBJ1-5,TGTGCCAGCAGCTTAGGTGGGACCAGCAATCAGCCCCAGCATTTT,CASSLGGTSNQPQHF
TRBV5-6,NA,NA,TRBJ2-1,TGTGCCAGCAGCTTGGGTGGGGACAATGAGCAGTTCTTC,CASSLGGDNEQFF
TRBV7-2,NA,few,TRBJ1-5,TGTGCCAGCAGCCTCGTAAGTTACCAGCCCCAGCATTTT,CASSLVSYQPQHF
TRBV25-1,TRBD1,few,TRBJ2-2,TGTGCCAGCAGTGATAACAGGGGGCTGAGCGGGGAGCTGTTTTTT,CASSDNRGLSGELFF
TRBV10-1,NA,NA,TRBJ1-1,TGCGCCAGCAGTAAGGACTCGAACACTGAAGCTTTCTTT,CASSKDSNTEAFF